The source of this T cell receptor (beta chain) is a study of Graves' ophthalmopathy and Graves' hyperthyroidism. On this clonotype: Antigen unknown.

Moderate-to-severe activity, CAS ≥3, NOSPECS ≥4 and duration under 3 months were recorded for donors with ophthalmopathy. As the starting material, roughly 10 ml of fresh peripheral blood yielded the PBMCs. Scientists amplified the TCR beta CDR3 regions from RNA transcripts. Second-round multiplex PCR came after a first-round RT-PCR that employed HTBI primers. TCRdb reprocessed the multiplex PCR reads via MiXCR and lists one record per CDR3 protein. Counted here are more than 550,000 distinct CDR3 sequences, roughly 41% occurring once; the ten biggest clones make up around 3%. Germline lookup yields CDR1 LNHDA and CDR2 SQIVND (reference sequence). Trimming removed 11 bases from V and 7 bases from J, with 21 bases in between. The CDR3 has 15 amino acids. Study results and limitations: Most expanded clonotypes from thyroid (those above 0.001 frequency) were also found in blood.

Sequencing was done on a sample of peripheral blood. The J gene is TRBJ1-6, the V gene TRBV19; no firm D call. The source of this sequence is an adult man with Graves' ophthalmopathy. In DNA form, the CDR3 reads TGTGCCTGGAGTGAGGCGGGGATCGGGAATTCACCCCTCCACTTT. It encodes CAWSEAGIGNSPLHF.